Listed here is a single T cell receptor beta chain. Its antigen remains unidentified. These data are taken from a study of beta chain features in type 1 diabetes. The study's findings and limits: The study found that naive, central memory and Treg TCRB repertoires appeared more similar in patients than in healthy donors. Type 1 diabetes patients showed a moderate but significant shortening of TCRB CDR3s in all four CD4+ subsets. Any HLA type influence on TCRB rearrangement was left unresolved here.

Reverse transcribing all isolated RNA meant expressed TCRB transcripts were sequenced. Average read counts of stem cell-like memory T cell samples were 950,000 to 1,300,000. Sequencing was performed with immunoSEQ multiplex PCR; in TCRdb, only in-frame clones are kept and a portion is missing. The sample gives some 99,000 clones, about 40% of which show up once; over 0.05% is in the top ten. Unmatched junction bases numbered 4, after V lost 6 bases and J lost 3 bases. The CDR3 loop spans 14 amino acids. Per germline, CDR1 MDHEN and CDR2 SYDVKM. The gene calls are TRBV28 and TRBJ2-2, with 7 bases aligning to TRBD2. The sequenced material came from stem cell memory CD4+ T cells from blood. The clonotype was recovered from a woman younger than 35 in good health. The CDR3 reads CASRTGRDTGELFF. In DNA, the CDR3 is TGTGCCAGCAGGACGGGGAGGGACACCGGGGAGCTGTTTTTT.